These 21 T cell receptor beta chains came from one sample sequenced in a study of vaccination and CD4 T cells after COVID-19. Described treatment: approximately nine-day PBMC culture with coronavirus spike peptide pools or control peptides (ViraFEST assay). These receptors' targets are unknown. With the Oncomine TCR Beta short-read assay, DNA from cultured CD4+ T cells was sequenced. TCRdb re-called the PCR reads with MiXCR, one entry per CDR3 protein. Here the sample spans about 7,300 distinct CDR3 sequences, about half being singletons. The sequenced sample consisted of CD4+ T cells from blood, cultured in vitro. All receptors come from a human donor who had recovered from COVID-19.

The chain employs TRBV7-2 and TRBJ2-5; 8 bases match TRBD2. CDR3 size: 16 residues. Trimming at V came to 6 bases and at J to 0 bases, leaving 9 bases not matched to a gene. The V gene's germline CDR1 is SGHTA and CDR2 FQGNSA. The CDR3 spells CASRASGPSYQETQYF. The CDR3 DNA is TGTGCCAGCAGAGCTAGCGGGCCCTCCTACCAAGAGACCCAGTACTTC.

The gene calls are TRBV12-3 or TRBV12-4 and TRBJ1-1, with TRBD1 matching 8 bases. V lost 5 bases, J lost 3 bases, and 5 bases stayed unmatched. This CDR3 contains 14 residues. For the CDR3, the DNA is TGTGCCAGCAGTCGGTCAGGGGGCTACACTGAAGCTTTCTTT. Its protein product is CASSRSGGYTEAFF.

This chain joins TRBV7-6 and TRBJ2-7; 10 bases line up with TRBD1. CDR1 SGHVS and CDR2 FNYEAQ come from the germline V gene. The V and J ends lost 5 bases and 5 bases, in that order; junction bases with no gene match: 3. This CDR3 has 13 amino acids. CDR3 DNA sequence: TGTGCCAGCAGCGATGGACAGGGGGACGAGCAGTACTTC. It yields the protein CASSDGQGDEQYF.

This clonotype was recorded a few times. The CDR3 DNA follows: TGTGCCACCAGTGATTTGAGGGCTAGCGGGACGGCAGATACGCAGTATTTT. It codes for CATSDLRASGTADTQYF. This chain uses TRBV24-1 with TRBJ2-3; TRBD2 aligns across 9 bases. Germline CDR1 reads KGHDR; CDR2 reads SFDVKD. Trimming at V came to 0 bases and at J to 4 bases, leaving 7 bases not matched to a gene. The CDR3 length is 17 residues.

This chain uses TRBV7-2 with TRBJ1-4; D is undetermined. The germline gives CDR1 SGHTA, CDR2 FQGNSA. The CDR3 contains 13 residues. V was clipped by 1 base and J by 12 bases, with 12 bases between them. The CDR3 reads CASSLEGVTELFF. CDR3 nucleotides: TGTGCCAGCAGCTTAGAGGGAGTTACTGAACTGTTTTTT.

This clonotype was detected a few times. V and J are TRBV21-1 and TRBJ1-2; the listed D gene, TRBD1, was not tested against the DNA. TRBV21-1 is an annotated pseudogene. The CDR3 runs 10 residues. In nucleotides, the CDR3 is TGTGCCAGCAGAAGGCCCCCCTACACCTTC. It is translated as CASRRPPYTF.

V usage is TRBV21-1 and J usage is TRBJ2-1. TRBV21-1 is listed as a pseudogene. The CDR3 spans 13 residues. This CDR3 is CASSPSSYNEQFF. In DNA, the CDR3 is TGTGCCAGCAGCCCGTCCTCCTACAATGAGCAGTTCTTC.

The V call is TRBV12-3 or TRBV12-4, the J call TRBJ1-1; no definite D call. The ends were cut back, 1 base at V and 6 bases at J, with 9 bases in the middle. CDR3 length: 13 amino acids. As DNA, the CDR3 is TGTGCCAGCAGTTTAGGCCGGCCGGCTGAAGCTTTCTTT. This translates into CASSLGRPAEAFF.

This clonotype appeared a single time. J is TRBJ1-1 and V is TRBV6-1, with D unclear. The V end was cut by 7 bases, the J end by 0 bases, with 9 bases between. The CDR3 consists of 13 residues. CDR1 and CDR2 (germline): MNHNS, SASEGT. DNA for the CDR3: TGTGCCAGCAAGGTTGAGTTGAACACTGAAGCTTTCTTT. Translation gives CASKVELNTEAFF.

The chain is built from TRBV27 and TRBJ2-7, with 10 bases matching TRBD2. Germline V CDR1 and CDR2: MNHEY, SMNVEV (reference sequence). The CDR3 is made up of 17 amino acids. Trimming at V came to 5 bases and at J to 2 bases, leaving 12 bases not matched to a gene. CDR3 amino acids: CASSPPPGSGRAYEQYF. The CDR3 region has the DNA TGTGCCAGCAGTCCCCCCCCCGGCAGCGGGAGGGCCTACGAGCAGTACTTC.

CDR3 amino acids: CASSKMDVNTEAFF. CDR3 coding DNA: TGTGCCAGCAGTAAAATGGACGTTAACACTGAAGCTTTCTTT. The chain joins TRBV2 to TRBJ1-1; no reliable D call. The germline CDR1 and CDR2 sequences are SNHLY and FYNNEI. The CDR3 totals 14 residues. The V gene lost 5 bases and the J gene lost 2 bases, with 12 bases spanning the gap.

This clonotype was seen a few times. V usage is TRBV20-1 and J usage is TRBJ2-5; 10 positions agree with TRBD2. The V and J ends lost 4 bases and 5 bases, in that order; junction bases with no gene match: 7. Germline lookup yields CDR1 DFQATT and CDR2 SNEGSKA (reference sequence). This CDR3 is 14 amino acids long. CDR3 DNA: TGCAGTGCTAAGCCAGCGGGGGGGCGGGAGACCCAGTACTTC. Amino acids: CSAKPAGGRETQYF.

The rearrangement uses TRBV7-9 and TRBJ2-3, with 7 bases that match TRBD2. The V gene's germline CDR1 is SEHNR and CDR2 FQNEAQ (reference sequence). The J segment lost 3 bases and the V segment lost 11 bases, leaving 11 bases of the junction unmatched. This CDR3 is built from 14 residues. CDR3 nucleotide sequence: TGTGCCGGAGCAGGGAGGGAGGATACAGATACGCAGTATTTT. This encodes CAGAGREDTDTQYF.

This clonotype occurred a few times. CDR3: CASSYSGAGSYGYTF. CDR3 nucleotides: TGTGCCAGCAGTTACTCGGGTGCTGGGTCCTATGGCTACACCTTC. The chain carries TRBV6-5 and TRBJ1-2, with D hard to call. This CDR3 spans 15 amino acids. Trimming took 0 bases from V and 4 from J, leaving 12 bases between them. The germline gives CDR1 MNHEY, CDR2 SVGAGI.

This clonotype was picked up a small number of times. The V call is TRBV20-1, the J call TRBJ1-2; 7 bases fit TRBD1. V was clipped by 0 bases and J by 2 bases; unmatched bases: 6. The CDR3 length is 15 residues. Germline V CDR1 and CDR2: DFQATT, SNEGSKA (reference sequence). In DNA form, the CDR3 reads TGCAGTGCTAGAGATCTCGGGACAGCCAACTATGGCTACACCTTC. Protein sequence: CSARDLGTANYGYTF.

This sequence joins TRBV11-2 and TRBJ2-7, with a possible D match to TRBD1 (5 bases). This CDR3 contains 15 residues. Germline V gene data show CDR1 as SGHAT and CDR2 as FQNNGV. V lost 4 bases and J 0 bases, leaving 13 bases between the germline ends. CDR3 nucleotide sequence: TGTGCCAGCAGCTCAGGGTTCGTTGGCTCCTACGAGCAGTACTTC. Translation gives CASSSGFVGSYEQYF. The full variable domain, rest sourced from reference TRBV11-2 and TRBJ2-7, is EAGVAQSPRYKIIEKRQSVAFWCNPISGHATLYWYQQILGQGPKLLIQFQNNGVVDDSQLPKDRFSAERLKGVDSTLKIQPAKLEDSAVYLCASSSGFVGSYEQYFGPGTRLTVT.

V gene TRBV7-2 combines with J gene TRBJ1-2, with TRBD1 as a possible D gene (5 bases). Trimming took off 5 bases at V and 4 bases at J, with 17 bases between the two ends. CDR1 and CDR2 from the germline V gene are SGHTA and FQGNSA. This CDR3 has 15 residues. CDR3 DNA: TGTGCCAGCAGCCTAAAGACAGACCCATTCTATGGCTACACCTTC. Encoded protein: CASSLKTDPFYGYTF.

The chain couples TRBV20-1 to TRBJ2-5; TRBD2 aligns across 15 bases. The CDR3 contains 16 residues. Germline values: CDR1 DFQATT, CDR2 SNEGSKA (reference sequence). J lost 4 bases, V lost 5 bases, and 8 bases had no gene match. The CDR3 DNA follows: TGCAGTGCTCCCGGACTAGCGGGGGGGCCACGAGAGACCCAGTACTTC. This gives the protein CSAPGLAGGPRETQYF.

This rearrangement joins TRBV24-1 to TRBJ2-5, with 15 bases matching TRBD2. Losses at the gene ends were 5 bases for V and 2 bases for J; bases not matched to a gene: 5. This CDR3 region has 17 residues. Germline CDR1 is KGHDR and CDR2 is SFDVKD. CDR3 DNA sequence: TGTGCCACCAGTGGGGGACTAGCGGGAGGAGAGCAAGAGACCCAGTACTTC. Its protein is CATSGGLAGGEQETQYF.

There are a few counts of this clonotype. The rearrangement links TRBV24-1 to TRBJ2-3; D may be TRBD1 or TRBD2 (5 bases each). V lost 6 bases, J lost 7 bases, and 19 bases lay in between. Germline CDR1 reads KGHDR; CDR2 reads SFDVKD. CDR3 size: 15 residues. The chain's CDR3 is CATSLSFGALNTQYF. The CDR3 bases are TGTGCCACCAGTTTATCCTTCGGGGCGTTGAATACGCAGTATTTT.

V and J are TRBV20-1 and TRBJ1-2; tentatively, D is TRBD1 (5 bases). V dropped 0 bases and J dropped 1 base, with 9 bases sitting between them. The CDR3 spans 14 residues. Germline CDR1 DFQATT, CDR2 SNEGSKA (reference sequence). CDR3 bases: TGCAGTGCTAGAGATCAGGGCAGTAACTATGGCTACACCTTC. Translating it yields CSARDQGSNYGYTF.